A selection of T cell receptor beta chains follows, all from one sample in a study of molecular identifiers for immune sequencing clone quantification. TCRdb independently ran MiXCR on the PCR reads; one entry per CDR3 protein. The sample records approximately 500,000 distinct CDR3 sequences, 25% being singletons. Sequenced material: naive CD8+ T cells from blood, with Jurkat cell RNA spiked in. Every receptor here comes from a human donor in good health. Some libraries in this study had Jurkat cell RNA spiked in. Each CDR3 is given with its conserved first and last residue.

V	J	CDR3
TRBV27	TRBJ2-7	CASSLAGALREQYF
TRBV27	TRBJ1-5	CASSLSGTSNQPQHF
TRBV2	TRBJ2-1	CASSDGRGPSYNKQFF
TRBV6-1	TRBJ1-1	CASSTNWGQNTEAFF
TRBV2	TRBJ2-7	CASSVGRDEQYF
TRBV27	TRBJ2-3	CASSSGFWADTQYF
TRBV12-3/TRBV12-4	TRBJ2-7	CASSFTGGGGEQYF
TRBV6-2/TRBV6-3	TRBJ2-7	CVSSYGSSHEQYF
TRBV27	TRBJ1-3	CASTTGYGNTIYF
TRBV27	TRBJ2-7	CASSFGRGQAEQCF
TRBV3-1	TRBJ1-5	CASSRGTANQPQHF
TRBV10-3	TRBJ2-5	CAISDPSDRTETQYF
TRBV7-8	TRBJ2-7	CASSLAFVSSYEQYF
TRBV7-9	TRBJ2-1	CASSAPGADNEQFF
TRBV5-6	TRBJ2-7	CASSFGGGSSYEQYF
TRBV9	TRBJ2-3	CASSVDGARGTQYF
TRBV27	TRBJ2-5	CASSPLAATYQETQYF
TRBV2	TRBJ2-1	CAIPNLRRDGEQFF
TRBV19	TRBJ1-1	CASSIDLGITEAFF
TRBV5-6	TRBJ2-1	CASGLAVGGVYNEQFF
TRBV6-5	TRBJ2-3	CASSIAGGVADTQYF
TRBV12-3/TRBV12-4	TRBJ2-1	CASSFSPGLVLGEQFF
TRBV27	TRBJ2-7	CASSWQGNGVEQYF
TRBV6-5	TRBJ1-2	CASSYFPPRDTLFNGYTF
TRBV27	TRBJ2-3	CASSVQGLGTDTQYF
TRBV24-1	TRBJ2-1	CATSDPSGGNEQFF
TRBV27	TRBJ2-2	CASSLLGPGELFF
TRBV28	TRBJ1-4	CASRYTGATNEKLFF
TRBV20-1	TRBJ2-1	CSGKGLDYNEQFF
TRBV4-1	TRBJ2-7	CASSQVLVSGDYEQYF
TRBV5-1	TRBJ1-2	CASSERTGATYKSNYGYTF
TRBV3-1	TRBJ2-7	CASRLGLAVRQYF
TRBV19	TRBJ2-7	CASRPEDTQPYEQYF
TRBV5-4	TRBJ2-2	CASRKTDTGELFF
TRBV9	TRBJ2-5	CASSVEGADQETQYF
TRBV4-1	TRBJ1-2	CASSQDETRKYYGYTF
TRBV27	TRBJ2-7	CASGETSGRYEQYF
TRBV14	TRBJ2-3	CASSQLRGTADTQYF
TRBV19	TRBJ1-5	CASSIIGNQPQHF
TRBV2	TRBJ1-5	CASSETAYSNQPQHF